This T cell receptor (beta chain) derives from a study of PD-1 blockade in classical Hodgkin lymphoma. Across the whole study: The nivolumab dose that patients received was 3 mg/kg, given intravenously every 2 weeks.

As to this clone: Its antigen remains unidentified.

Data came from immunoSEQ multiplex PCR; TCRdb stores just in-frame clones and leaves some out. This table has about 90,000 clones, 83% appearing once. Time point here: cycle 4 day 1 (C4D1), after less than 7 weeks of nivolumab. The patients all showed relapse after autologous stem cell transplantation, while their brentuximab vedotin exposure varied. The patients, who had relapsed/refractory classical Hodgkin lymphoma, achieved best responses of complete response, partial response or progressive disease. The study's findings and limits: There was a significant rise in CD4+ TCR diversity by C4D1, with no such rise for CD8+. Baseline diversity resembling that of newly diagnosed patients was seen in complete responders.

The source was peripheral blood mononuclear cells (PBMCs), collected before the fourth cycle of nivolumab. This clonotype was sampled from a human donor with classical Hodgkin lymphoma.

The CDR3 here is CASSLAWGQGSGGYTF. CDR3 bases: TGTGCCAGCAGCTTAGCGTGGGGACAAGGCAGTGGTGGCTACACCTTC. The genes are TRBV7-8 and TRBJ1-2, with D perhaps matching TRBD1 (6 bases). The V end was cut by 0 bases, the J end by 7 bases, with 18 bases between. This CDR3 has 16 amino acids. Looked up from germline, CDR1 is SGHVS and CDR2 is FQNEAQ.